Listed below are T cell receptor beta chains from one sample, sequenced in a study of brain T cells in children with intractable seizures. Clones were sequenced by immunoSEQ multiplex PCR, and TCRdb holds only the in-frame ones, with some missing. The sample carries about 110,000 clones, around 94% recorded once. This sample comprised peripheral blood, obtained at surgery. These receptors all come from a boy under three years old with hemimegalencephaly and intractable seizures. Both conserved end residues are part of each CDR3. A D gene is named only where the DNA matches it firmly. Size is omitted from some rows. Given values are once, few, many or a class for expanded clones.

D gene	clone size	V gene	J gene	CDR3 DNA	CDR3 protein
TRBD1	once	TRBV15	TRBJ2-1	TGTGCCACCAGCGGCAGGGGGTTCGAGAGGGACAATGAGCAGTTCTTC	CATSGRGFERDNEQFF
TRBD1	.	TRBV28	TRBJ1-2	TGTGCCAGCAGTTTATTACAGGGGACCCCTTTCAATGGCTACACCTTC	CASSLLQGTPFNGYTF
TRBD2	.	TRBV9	TRBJ2-2	TGTGCCAGCAGCGGACCGGGACTAGGGAGCGCCGGGGAGCTGTTTTTT	CASSGPGLGSAGELFF
TRBD2	once	TRBV27	TRBJ2-3	TGTGCCAGCAGTTTATACCAAACTAGCGGGAGGGGTAAAGATACGCAGTATTTT	CASSLYQTSGRGKDTQYF
.	.	TRBV3-1/TRBV3-2	TRBJ1-6	TGTGCCAGCAGCCAATTCCCTGATAATTCACCCCTCCACTTT	CASSQFPDNSPLHF
TRBD2	.	TRBV19	TRBJ2-1	TGTGCCAGTAGTTGGACTAGCGGGAGTAGGACCTACAATGAGCAGTTCTTC	CASSWTSGSRTYNEQFF
.	.	TRBV6-5	TRBJ2-1	TGTGCCAGCAGTTCCGGGGTCGGGGATGAGCAGTTCTTC	CASSSGVGDEQFF
TRBD2	.	TRBV6-2/TRBV6-3	TRBJ2-7	TGTGCCAGCAGCTCGCTTCGACTAGCGGTCTCCTACGAGCAGTACTTC	CASSSLRLAVSYEQYF
.	.	TRBV5-1	TRBJ2-1	TGCGCCAGCAGCTTGGGGGGCTCCTACAATGAGCAGTTCTTC	CASSLGGSYNEQFF
.	.	TRBV7-3	TRBJ2-1	TGTGCCAGCAGCTTAATGAGGGGAGCGAGAAATGAGCAGTTCTTC	CASSLMRGARNEQFF
.	.	TRBV5-1	TRBJ2-3	TGCGCCAGCAGTGGGGACACAGATACGCAGTATTTT	CASSGDTDTQYF
.	.	TRBV13	TRBJ2-1	TGTGCCAGCAGCTTATCCGGCGGGACAACCTACAATGAGCAGTTCTTC	CASSLSGGTTYNEQFF
TRBD1	.	TRBV28	TRBJ1-6	TGTGCCAGCAGCCTTTCCGGGACAGGGGTTTGGGGTAATTCACCCCTCCACTTT	CASSLSGTGVWGNSPLHF
.	.	TRBV11-2	TRBJ1-1	TGTGCCAGCAGTGCAATCACTGAAGCTTTCTTT	CASSAITEAFF
TRBD2	once	TRBV7-2	TRBJ2-5	TGTGCCAGCAGCTTAACCCTAGCGGAGATCCAAGAGACCCAGTACTTC	CASSLTLAEIQETQYF
.	.	TRBV5-4	TRBJ2-3	TGTGCCAGCAGCTTGGACCCACTAGCCATCACAGATACGCAGTATTTT	CASSLDPLAITDTQYF
.	.	TRBV7-9	TRBJ2-2	TGTGCCAGCAGCTCCCCGGGCCCGTATGGCGGGGAGCTGTTTTTT	CASSSPGPYGGELFF
TRBD2	once	TRBV14	TRBJ2-1	TGTGCCAGCAGCCCCACGGGACTAGCGGGAGTAAATGAGCAGTTCTTC	CASSPTGLAGVNEQFF
.	.	TRBV5-4	TRBJ2-2	TGTGCCAGCAGCTCTCGGACGGAGAACACCGGGGAGCTGTTTTTT	CASSSRTENTGELFF
.	.	TRBV2	TRBJ2-3	TGTGCCAGCAGTGAAGTGGATCGGGTGATAAGCACAGATACGCAGTATTTT	CASSEVDRVISTDTQYF
TRBD2	once	TRBV4-2	TRBJ2-3	TGTGCCAGCAGCCAAGGCCCTTGGCGGGAGGGCACAGATACGCAGTATTTT	CASSQGPWREGTDTQYF
.	.	TRBV11-3	TRBJ2-7	TGTGCCAGCAGCTTAGGCCAGAACGAGCAGTACTTC	CASSLGQNEQYF
TRBD1	.	TRBV29-1	TRBJ1-2	TGCAGCGCTCAGGACAGGGCGGGTGGCTACACCTTC	CSAQDRAGGYTF
TRBD2	.	TRBV28	TRBJ2-7	TGTGCCAGCAGTTTATCGGCTAGCGGGAGGGTATACGAGCAGTACTTC	CASSLSASGRVYEQYF
.	.	TRBV6-5	TRBJ2-1	TGTGCCAGCAGTTACTTTTTTGGTTTTTTTCCCAATGAGCAGTTCTTC	CASSYFFGFFPNEQFF
TRBD1	.	TRBV30	TRBJ1-2	TGTGCCGGCTCGGGACAGTACTATGGCTACACCTTC	CAGSGQYYGYTF
TRBD2	.	TRBV27	TRBJ2-3	TGTGCCAGCAGTTTATGGGTCCCGGGACTAGCGGGAGGGACTAGCACAGATACGCAGTATTTT	CASSLWVPGLAGGTSTDTQYF
TRBD1	.	TRBV7-2	TRBJ1-2	TGTGCCAGCAGCTTAGACAGGGGAAGCGGCTACACCTTC	CASSLDRGSGYTF
.	.	TRBV24-1	TRBJ1-2	TGTGCCACCAGTGATTCGGACCCCCGGCGGGGCTACACCTTC	CATSDSDPRRGYTF
.	.	TRBV6-6	TRBJ1-5	TGTGCCAGCAGTTACTCGGGCAGAAATAGCAATCAGCCCCAGCATTTT	CASSYSGRNSNQPQHF
.	once	TRBV11-2	TRBJ2-7	TGTGCCAGCAGCTCCACTCTTAAGCAGTACTTC	CASSSTLKQYF
TRBD2	.	TRBV30	TRBJ2-6	TGTGCCTGGATGGGGGGGAGGACTGGGGCCAACGTCCTGACTTTC	CAWMGGRTGANVLTF
TRBD1	.	TRBV11-3	TRBJ2-7	TGTGCCAGCAGCTTAGCCGGACAGGCGGCCTCCTACGAGCAGTACTTC	CASSLAGQAASYEQYF
.	.	TRBV9	TRBJ1-4	TGTGCCAGCAGCGTAGATGGGGAAAAACTGTTTTTT	CASSVDGEKLFF
.	.	TRBV14	TRBJ2-4	TGTGCCAGCAGCCAAGCGGGAGCCAAAAACATTCAGTACTTC	CASSQAGAKNIQYF
TRBD1	.	TRBV27	TRBJ2-1	TGTGCCAGCAGTTTCGACAGGGGGCCGGTACAGTACAATGAGCAGTTCTTC	CASSFDRGPVQYNEQFF
TRBD1	.	TRBV19	TRBJ2-7	TGTGCCAGTACGGTCGGGGGGACAGGGGCGGGAGAGCAGTACTTC	CASTVGGTGAGEQYF
.	few	TRBV4-1	TRBJ2-7	TGCGCCAGCAGCCAAGGGACAGAGTGGGACTACGAGCAGTACTTC	CASSQGTEWDYEQYF
TRBD1	once	TRBV13	TRBJ1-2	TGTGCCAGCAGCATCGGACAGGGCCCCTATGGCTACACCTTC	CASSIGQGPYGYTF
.	.	TRBV5-1	TRBJ1-1	TGCGCCAGGCCAACTGGGACATCTAACACTGAAGCTTTCTTT	CARPTGTSNTEAFF
.	once	TRBV7-6	TRBJ2-2	TGTGCCAGCAGCTTAGCAGTATCGACGGCGACTGCCGCGAACACCGGGGAGCTGTTTTTT	CASSLAVSTATAANTGELFF
.	once	TRBV4-1	TRBJ2-7	TGCGCCAGCAGCCCGAGGGTGGTGGGCGACGAGCAGTACTTC	CASSPRVVGDEQYF
.	once	TRBV11-3	TRBJ2-7	TGTGCCAGAGGTTCCACAGGGACGGGCTACGAGCAGTACTTC	CARGSTGTGYEQYF
TRBD2	.	TRBV6-5	TRBJ2-1	TGTGCCAGCAGTTACGGGACTAGCTACAATGAGCAGTTCTTC	CASSYGTSYNEQFF
.	.	TRBV6-2/TRBV6-3	TRBJ2-7	TGTGCCAGCAGTTGGCCCTGGGACGAGCAGTACTTC	CASSWPWDEQYF